Below are 4 T cell receptor beta chains sequenced from a single sample in a study of lung T cells in sarcoidosis with Löfgren's syndrome. From the reads, TCRdb called clonotypes with MiXCR, one entry per CDR3 protein. The table shows 55,000 to 80,000 distinct CDR3 sequences, with 21% occurring only once. The sample taken for sequencing was CD4+ T cells from PBMCs. The source is a human donor with sarcoidosis (Löfgren's syndrome or another form), or a control subject (not recorded which).

The V call is TRBV12-5, the J call TRBJ1-1, with 9 bases aligning to TRBD1. Germline V lookup: CDR1 LGHNT, CDR2 FRNRAP. With V trimmed by 7 bases and J by 2 bases, 11 bases remained unmatched. The CDR3 has 16 residues. CDR3 in DNA: TGTGCTAGTGTAAGGGACAGGGAAAGGAAAAACACTGAAGCTTTCTTT. As protein: CASVRDRERKNTEAFF.

This clonotype was counted at least ten times. The chain carries TRBV6-1 and TRBJ2-5; 15 positions agree with TRBD2. The CDR3 is made up of 16 amino acids. Trimming took 5 bases from V and 3 from J; bases not matched to a gene: 4. Germline CDR1 MNHNS, CDR2 SASEGT. The CDR3 nucleotides are TGTGCCAGCAGTCGTTGGACTAGCGGGGGGGAAGAGACCCAGTACTTC. It specifies CASSRWTSGGEETQYF.

The chain carries TRBV7-2 and TRBJ2-1; D is ambiguous. This CDR3 is 13 amino acids long. CDR1 is SGHTA and CDR2 is FQGNSA in the germline V gene. The ends were cut back, 1 base at V and 8 bases at J, with 9 bases in the middle. The CDR3 sequence is CASSLGPRDEQFF. The CDR3 region has the DNA TGTGCCAGCAGCTTAGGTCCCCGGGATGAGCAGTTCTTC. Full variable domain (outside the CDR3, taken from reference TRBV7-2 and TRBJ2-1): GAGVSQSPSNKVTEKGKDVELRCDPISGHTALYWYRQSLGQGLEFLIYFQGNSAPDKSGLPSDRFSAERTGGSVSTLTIQRTQQEDSAVYLCASSLGPRDEQFFGPGTRLTVL.

On this clonotype itself: Germline and junction disagree at one end, which may indicate a read error. The chain couples TRBV5-1 to TRBJ1-2; the match to TRBD1 covers 8 bases. This CDR3 region has 14 residues. In germline, CDR1 is SGHRS, CDR2 YFSETQ. Here the CDR3 reads CAGSEGPGGDGYTF. DNA of the CDR3: TGCGCCGGCAGCGAAGGGCCAGGGGGCGATGGCTACACCTTC.